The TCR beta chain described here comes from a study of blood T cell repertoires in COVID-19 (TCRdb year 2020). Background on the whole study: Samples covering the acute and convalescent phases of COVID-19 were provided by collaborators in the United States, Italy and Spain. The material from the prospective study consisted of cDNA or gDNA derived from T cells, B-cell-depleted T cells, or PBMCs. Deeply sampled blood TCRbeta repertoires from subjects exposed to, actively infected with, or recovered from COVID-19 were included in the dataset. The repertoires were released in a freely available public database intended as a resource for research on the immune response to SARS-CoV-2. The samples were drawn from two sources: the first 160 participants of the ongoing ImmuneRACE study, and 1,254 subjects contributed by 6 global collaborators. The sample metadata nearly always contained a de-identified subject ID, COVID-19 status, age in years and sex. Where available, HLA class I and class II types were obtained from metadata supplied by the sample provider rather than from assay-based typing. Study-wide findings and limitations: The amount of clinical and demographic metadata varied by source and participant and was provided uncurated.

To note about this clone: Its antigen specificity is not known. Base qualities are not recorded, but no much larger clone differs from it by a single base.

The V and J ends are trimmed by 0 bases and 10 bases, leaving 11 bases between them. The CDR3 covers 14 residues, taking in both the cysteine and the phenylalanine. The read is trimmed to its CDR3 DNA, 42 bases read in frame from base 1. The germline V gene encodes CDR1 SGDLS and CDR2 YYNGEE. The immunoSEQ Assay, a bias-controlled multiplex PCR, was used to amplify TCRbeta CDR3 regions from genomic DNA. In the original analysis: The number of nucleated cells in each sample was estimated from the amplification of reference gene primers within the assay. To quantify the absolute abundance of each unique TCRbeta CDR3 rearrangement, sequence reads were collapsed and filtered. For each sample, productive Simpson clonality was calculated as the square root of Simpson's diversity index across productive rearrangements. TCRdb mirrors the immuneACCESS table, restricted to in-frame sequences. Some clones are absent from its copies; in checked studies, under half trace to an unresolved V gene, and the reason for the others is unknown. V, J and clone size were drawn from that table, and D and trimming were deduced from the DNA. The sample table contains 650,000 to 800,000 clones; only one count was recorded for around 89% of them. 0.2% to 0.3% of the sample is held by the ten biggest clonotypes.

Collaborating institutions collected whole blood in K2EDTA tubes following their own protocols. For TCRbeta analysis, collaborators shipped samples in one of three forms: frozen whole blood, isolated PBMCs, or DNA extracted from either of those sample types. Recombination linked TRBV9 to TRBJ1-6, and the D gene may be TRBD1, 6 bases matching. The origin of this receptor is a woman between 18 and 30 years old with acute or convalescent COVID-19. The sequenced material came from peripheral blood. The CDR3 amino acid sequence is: CASSVDTTGSPLHF. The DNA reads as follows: TGTGCCAGCAGCGTAGATACAACAGGGTCACCCCTCCACTTT.